These 21 T cell receptor beta chains were all obtained from the same sample, sequenced in a study of human T cells and chemical hapten exposure. TCRdb processed the RACE reads anew with MiXCR; each CDR3 protein has one entry. The table lists more than 100,000 distinct CDR3 sequences, about 11% of them singletons. The time point here: patch test 3, about 24 weeks after DPC sensitization. Treatment of the sample: therapeutic diphenylcyclopropenone sensitization with weekly scalp DPC. The sequencing here drew on whole blood, taken in connection with sensitization to the hapten diphenylcyclopropenone (DPC). The receptors stem from a woman aged 45-60 years with alopecia areata. Some clones in this sample may be carry-over from other donors' samples.

The V and J genes are TRBV29-1 and TRBJ1-2, with D hard to call. Germline V lookup: CDR1 SQVTM, CDR2 ANQGSEA. Trimming removed 6 bases at V and 3 bases at J, with 14 bases between. The CDR3 extends over 13 amino acids. CDR3 protein: CSVPDPPHYGYTF. In DNA form, the CDR3 reads TGCAGCGTCCCGGATCCGCCACACTATGGCTACACCTTC.

Ten or more counts support this clonotype. The DNA for the CDR3 is TGTGCCAGCAGTTTAGGTCTAGCGAGGTCTTACGAGCAGTACTTC. Protein product: CASSLGLARSYEQYF. V is TRBV27 and J is TRBJ2-7, with D maybe TRBD2 (6 bases). Germline V gives CDR1 MNHEY, CDR2 SMNVEV (reference sequence). CDR3 length: 15 residues. The V end was cut by 2 bases, the J end by 4 bases, with 15 bases between.

This clonotype has more than one count but fewer than ten. This rearrangement joins TRBV20-1 to TRBJ1-5; 11 bases agree with TRBD1. The CDR3 covers 14 residues. Germline CDR1 is DFQATT and CDR2 is SNEGSKA (reference sequence). Germline trimming cut 4 bases from V and 5 bases from J; bases unmatched to any gene: 4. Here the CDR3 reads CSAMGQGVDQPQHF. The CDR3 region has the DNA TGCAGTGCTATGGGACAGGGGGTCGATCAGCCCCAGCATTTT.

This clonotype turned up a few times. The V and J genes are TRBV18 and TRBJ2-7; no firm D call. Per the germline V gene, CDR1 is KGHSH and CDR2 is LQKENI. V was pared by 2 bases and J by 12 bases, with 14 bases between. The CDR3 is 12 amino acids. The chain's CDR3 is CASSPGRNSWYF. The DNA for the CDR3 is TGTGCCAGCTCACCAGGTCGAAACTCTTGGTACTTC.

The chain recombines TRBV4-3 with TRBJ2-5; D is possibly TRBD1 (5 bases). CDR3 size: 15 residues. Germline lookup yields CDR1 LGHNA and CDR2 YSLEER. V was trimmed by 0 bases and J by 10 bases, leaving 18 bases between them. CDR3 sequence reads: CASSQEGAGKAGQYF. CDR3 in DNA: TGCGCCAGCAGCCAAGAGGGCGCAGGGAAGGCTGGCCAGTACTTC.

This clonotype was found many times. The V gene is TRBV29-1, the J gene TRBJ2-1; 8 bases match TRBD2. V shed 3 bases, J shed 6 bases, and the junction held 4 bases outside the gene matches. The germline V gene has CDR1 SQVTM and CDR2 ANQGSEA. The CDR3 has 13 residues. The CDR3 DNA follows: TGCAGCGTTGAGGTCGGGGGGGCCAATGAGCAGTTCTTC. Translated, it gives CSVEVGGANEQFF.

This clonotype was counted between two and nine times. The chain is built from TRBV9 and TRBJ2-5, with D tentatively TRBD1 or TRBD2 (6 bases each). Per germline, CDR1 SGDLS and CDR2 YYNGEE. Trimming left V 3 bases short and J 1 base short, with 13 bases between. The CDR3 covers 15 residues. For the CDR3, the DNA is TGTGCCAGCAGCGCTGGGGGGACAACCCAAGAGACCCAGTACTTC. Amino acid sequence: CASSAGGTTQETQYF.

This clonotype was found many times. The chain combines TRBV2 with TRBJ2-5, with 9 bases that match TRBD1. V lost 6 bases, J lost 6 bases, and 20 bases stayed unmatched. Germline V lookup: CDR1 SNHLY, CDR2 FYNNEI. CDR3 length equals 18 residues. The CDR3 sequence is CASSLLQGGTGPQKTQYF. CDR3 bases: TGTGCCAGCAGCCTCTTGCAGGGGGGGACAGGGCCGCAGAAGACCCAGTACTTC.

The V gene is TRBV2, the J gene TRBJ2-4; D might be TRBD2 (5 bases). CDR1 SNHLY and CDR2 FYNNEI come from the germline V gene. The length of the CDR3 is 13 residues. Trimming pared 8 bases from V and 0 bases from J, leaving 8 bases between. CDR3 sequence (DNA): TGTGCCAGCGGGGAGTTAGCCAAAAACATTCAGTACTTC. This translates into CASGELAKNIQYF. Combining the CDR3 with reference TRBV2 and TRBJ2-4 gives the whole variable domain EPEVTQTPSHQVTQMGQEVILRCVPISNHLYFYWYRQILGQKVEFLVSFYNNEISEKSEIFDDQFSVERPDGSNFTLKIRSTKLEDSAMYFCASGELAKNIQYFGAGTRLSVL.

This rearrangement joins TRBV5-4 to TRBJ2-7; TRBD1 or TRBD2 may be the D gene (5 bases each). V was clipped by 1 base and J by 2 bases, with 7 bases between them. This CDR3 is built from 13 residues. CDR1 SGHNT and CDR2 YYREEE come from the germline V gene (reference sequence). The CDR3 loop reads CASSLQGAYEQYF. DNA for the CDR3: TGTGCCAGCAGCTTGCAGGGAGCCTACGAGCAGTACTTC.

The chain combines TRBV15 with TRBJ2-7; unclear D gene. V lost 3 bases and J 5 bases, leaving 17 bases between the germline ends. The CDR3 length is 15 residues. Germline assignment: CDR1 LNHNV and CDR2 YYDKDF (reference sequence). The CDR3, as DNA: TGTGCCACCAGCAGTAACTGGGCAGGTAACCACGAGCAGTACTTC. This encodes CATSSNWAGNHEQYF. Combining the CDR3 with reference TRBV15 and TRBJ2-7 gives the whole variable domain DAMVIQNPRYQVTQFGKPVTLSCSQTLNHNVMYWYQQKSSQAPKLLFHYYDKDFNNEADTPDNFQSRRPNTSFCFLDIRSPGLGDTAMYLCATSSNWAGNHEQYFGPGTRLTVT.

This clonotype has more than one count but fewer than ten. The V call is TRBV7-2, the J call TRBJ2-7; 7 bases are a match to TRBD2. This CDR3 has 15 residues. With V trimmed by 5 bases and J by 3 bases, 10 bases remained unmatched. Germline V gives CDR1 SGHTA, CDR2 FQGNSA. The CDR3 bases are TGTGCCAGCAGCGAAGGGCCTAGCGGAGTCTACGAGCAGTACTTC. It specifies CASSEGPSGVYEQYF.

This clonotype was observed a handful of times. The rearrangement links TRBV6-2 or TRBV6-3 to TRBJ1-1; perhaps TRBD1 as D (6 bases). From germline, CDR1 is MNHEY and CDR2 SVGEGT. The CDR3 runs to 12 residues. The V gene lost 4 bases and the J gene lost 7 bases, with 10 bases spanning the gap. The CDR3 nucleotides are TGTGCCAGCAGTTCCACCAGGGGTGAAGCTTTCTTT. Translation: CASSSTRGEAFF.

This sequence joins TRBV5-1 and TRBJ2-7; 9 nucleotides match TRBD1. In germline, CDR1 is SGHRS, CDR2 YFSETQ. Trimming cost V 3 bases and J 2 bases; bases outside gene matches: 3. The CDR3 extends over 14 amino acids. This CDR3 reads CASSYRQGAYEQYF. The CDR3 DNA reads TGCGCCAGCAGCTACCGACAGGGGGCCTACGAGCAGTACTTC.

The chain employs TRBV9 and TRBJ2-2, with D perhaps matching TRBD1 or TRBD2 (5 bases each). The V and J ends lost 5 bases and 6 bases respectively, with 14 bases between them. Germline V gene sequence: CDR1 SGDLS, CDR2 YYNGEE. The CDR3 is made up of 14 amino acids. The CDR3 DNA reads TGTGCCAGCAGAGCAACTCAGGGACCCGGGGAGCTGTTTTTT. This translates into CASRATQGPGELFF.

This clonotype was counted ten times or more. This chain connects TRBV20-1 to TRBJ1-1; possible D gene TRBD1, 5 bases. Between the trimmed V and J ends, which lost 6 bases and 2 bases, there was a span of 16 bases. The CDR3 has 14 amino acids. Per the germline V gene, CDR1 is DFQATT and CDR2 is SNEGSKA (reference sequence). The CDR3 sequence is CSAGHRLLNTEAFF. CDR3 DNA sequence: TGCAGTGCAGGACACCGACTACTTAACACTGAAGCTTTCTTT.

V is TRBV29-1 and J is TRBJ1-2; tentative D call: TRBD1 (6 bases). The germline CDR1 and CDR2 sequences are SQVTM and ANQGSEA. Trimming pared 5 bases from V and 7 bases from J, leaving 11 bases between. The CDR3 covers 11 residues. The CDR3 region has the DNA TGCAGCGTTCTGGGGGCAGGTGGCTACACCTTC. Protein: CSVLGAGGYTF.

The chain uses TRBV12-3 or TRBV12-4 and TRBJ2-7; 10 nucleotides agree with TRBD1. This CDR3 region has 15 residues. J gave up 5 bases and V 6 bases, and 10 bases lay outside the gene matches. The CDR3 region has the DNA TGTGCCAGCAGCCCTCCCGGGACAGGGGACAACGAGCAGTACTTC. It is translated as CASSPPGTGDNEQYF.

This chain connects TRBV7-9 to TRBJ1-3; 7 bases match TRBD1. V dropped 5 bases and J dropped 0; count of bases not matched to a gene: 7. The germline V gene has CDR1 SEHNR and CDR2 FQNEAQ (reference sequence). The CDR3 loop spans 16 amino acids. The DNA for the CDR3 is TGTGCCAGCAGCCCGGACAGGTTTTTCTCTGGAAACACCATATATTTT. Translated: CASSPDRFFSGNTIYF. Together with reference TRBV7-9 and TRBJ1-3, the CDR3 gives the full variable domain: DTGVSQNPRHKITKRGQNVTFRCDPISEHNRLYWYRQTLGQGPEFLTYFQNEAQLEKSRLLSDRFSAERPKGSFSTLEIQRTEQGDSAMYLCASSPDRFFSGNTIYFGEGSWLTVV.

This chain connects TRBV7-2 to TRBJ2-4, with D perhaps matching TRBD1 or TRBD2 (5 bases each). The CDR3 is made up of 16 amino acids. CDR1 is SGHTA and CDR2 is FQGNSA in the germline V gene. V lost 3 bases and J lost 0, with 12 bases in between. The CDR3 protein is CASSFHGAVAKNIQYF. The CDR3 nucleotides read TGTGCCAGCAGCTTTCACGGGGCCGTAGCCAAAAACATTCAGTACTTC.

This clonotype was counted only a few times. The chain uses TRBV13 and TRBJ2-7; 7 bases are shared with TRBD2. This CDR3 contains 15 residues. Germline loops: CDR1 PRHDT, CDR2 FYEKMQ (reference sequence). Trimming cost V 0 bases and J 7 bases; bases outside gene matches: 9. The CDR3 bases are TGTGCCAGCAGCTTAGGCGGGACTACCTCTTGGGAGCAGTACTTC. Protein: CASSLGGTTSWEQYF.